This TCR beta chain was retrieved from a study of PD-1 blockade in mismatch repair-deficient tumors. Study as a whole: Enrolled about 2013-2016, patients had progressing, pretreated mismatch repair-deficient cancers of more than ten types.

Concerning this clone: Its antigen remains unidentified.

Study-level points and caveats: Tumor-resident clones, often absent from pretreatment blood, expanded after pembrolizumab and then contracted.

TCRdb's copy holds only in-frame clones and misses some; the assay was immunoSEQ multiplex PCR. Of about 51,000 clones in the sample, over 65% were seen once. Three pembrolizumab responders had their TCRs sequenced. The sample consisted of peripheral blood, taken 4 weeks after starting pembrolizumab. This clonotype originated in an adult with mismatch repair-deficient cancer.

CDR3 bases: TGTGCCTGGAGTGTACGGGCCGGGACAGGGTTTGAAGCTTTCTTT. Encoded protein: CAWSVRAGTGFEAFF. The chain carries TRBV30 and TRBJ1-1; 9 positions agree with TRBD1. The CDR3 sequence is 15 residues long. V was clipped by 0 bases and J by 7 bases; unmatched bases: 9. The V gene's germline CDR1 is GTSNPN and CDR2 SVGIG (reference sequence).